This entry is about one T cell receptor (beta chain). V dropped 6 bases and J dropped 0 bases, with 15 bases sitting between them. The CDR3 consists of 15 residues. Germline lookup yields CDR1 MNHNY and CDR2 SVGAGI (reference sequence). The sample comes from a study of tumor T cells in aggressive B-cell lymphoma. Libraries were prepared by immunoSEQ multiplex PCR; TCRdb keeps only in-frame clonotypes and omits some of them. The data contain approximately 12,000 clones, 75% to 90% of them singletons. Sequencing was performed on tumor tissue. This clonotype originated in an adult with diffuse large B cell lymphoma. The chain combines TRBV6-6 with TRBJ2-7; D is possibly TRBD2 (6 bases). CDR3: CASSNDQRVSYEQYF. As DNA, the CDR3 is TGTGCCAGCAGCAACGACCAGCGGGTCTCCTACGAGCAGTACTTC.